The 30 T cell receptor beta chains reported below all come from one sample, sequenced in a study of CD8 T cells in ankylosing spondylitis. TCRdb ran MiXCR on the 5' RACE reads and lists one entry per CDR3 protein. Among about 360,000 distinct CDR3 sequences listed, 20% were seen once. Sample: blood, either unsorted or a sorted T cell fraction (not recorded which). Every receptor here comes from a male donor with ankylosing spondylitis or in good health (not recorded which).

The chain links TRBV27 to TRBJ1-5; TRBD1 might be the D (6 bases). CDR3 length: 15 residues. The V end was cut by 6 bases, the J end by 2 bases, with 14 bases between. CDR1 and CDR2 (germline): MNHEY, SMNVEV (reference sequence). As DNA, the CDR3 is TGTGCCAGCAGCGTACAGGGTGCGGGCAATCAGCCCCAGCATTTT. Protein product: CASSVQGAGNQPQHF.

This clonotype was observed many times. The V and J genes are TRBV9 and TRBJ2-1; a possible D gene is TRBD2 (6 bases). CDR1 is SGDLS, CDR2 YYNGEE, per germline. Trimming stripped 4 bases from V and 2 bases from J, with 16 bases between. The CDR3 length is 16 residues. CDR3 sequence reads: CASSYSLGGTYNEQFF. The CDR3 coding sequence is TGTGCCAGCAGCTACTCCCTCGGGGGAACCTACAATGAGCAGTTCTTC.

This clonotype was found a few times. The chain recombines TRBV12-3 or TRBV12-4 with TRBJ2-7; possible D gene TRBD1, 5 bases. Trimming left V 3 bases short and J 4 bases short, with 10 bases between. This CDR3 contains 13 residues. CDR3: CASSFGARYEQYF. For the CDR3, the DNA is TGTGCCAGCAGTTTTGGGGCCCGGTACGAGCAGTACTTC.

This clonotype was seen at least ten times. The chain recombines TRBV4-2 with TRBJ2-7, with D possibly matching TRBD1 (6 bases). Germline assignment: CDR1 LGHNA and CDR2 YNFKEQ. Trimming pared 0 bases from V and 0 bases from J, leaving 12 bases between. This CDR3 spans 16 amino acids. The CDR3 reads CASSQDLGQPSYEQYF. CDR3 coding DNA: TGTGCCAGCAGCCAAGATCTAGGACAGCCCTCCTACGAGCAGTACTTC.

The chain joins TRBV6-2 or TRBV6-3 to TRBJ2-7; 9 bases line up with TRBD1. Unmatched junction bases numbered 9, after V lost 1 base and J lost 5 bases. This CDR3 is built from 16 residues. In germline, CDR1 is MNHEY, CDR2 SVGEGT. The CDR3 protein is CASSYLGTGLFHEQYF. In nucleotides, the CDR3 is TGTGCCAGCAGTTACTTGGGGACAGGGTTGTTCCACGAGCAGTACTTC.

This clonotype was recorded at least ten times. The chain employs TRBV7-9 and TRBJ1-1; D is unclear. This CDR3 is built from 10 residues. From germline, CDR1 is SEHNR and CDR2 FQNEAQ (reference sequence). Trimming left V 5 bases short and J 7 bases short, with 5 bases between. The CDR3 region has the DNA TGTGCCAGCAGCCCTCATGAAGCTTTCTTT. Protein product: CASSPHEAFF.

The chain uses TRBV5-4 and TRBJ2-3; 7 bases match TRBD2. Germline CDR1 is SGHNT and CDR2 is YYREEE (reference sequence). The CDR3 length is 16 residues. Trimming cost V 0 bases and J 1 base; bases outside gene matches: 5. The chain's CDR3 is CASSLARGGGTDTQYF. The CDR3 DNA sequence: TGTGCCAGCAGCTTGGCTCGGGGAGGGGGCACAGATACGCAGTATTTT.

CDR3 nucleotides: TGTGCTAGTGGAGCCGGGACTAGCGGTGAACAAGAGACCCAGTACTTC. Translation gives CASGAGTSGEQETQYF. V is TRBV12-5 and J is TRBJ2-5; TRBD2 aligns across 11 bases. The germline gives CDR1 LGHNT, CDR2 FRNRAP. With 6 bases clipped from V and 2 bases from J, the junction kept 8 bases outside the gene matches. CDR3 length: 16 residues.

This rearrangement joins TRBV7-9 to TRBJ2-1, with 8 bases matching TRBD1. V lost 5 bases to trimming and J lost 9 bases; unmatched junction nucleotides: 9. In germline, CDR1 is SEHNR, CDR2 FQNEAQ (reference sequence). The CDR3 loop spans 14 amino acids. CDR3 loop: CASSAPTGVAEQFF. DNA for the CDR3: TGTGCCAGCAGCGCCCCGACAGGGGTCGCTGAGCAGTTCTTC. Filled out from reference TRBV7-9 and TRBJ2-1, the complete variable domain reads DTGVSQNPRHKITKRGQNVTFRCDPISEHNRLYWYRQTLGQGPEFLTYFQNEAQLEKSRLLSDRFSAERPKGSFSTLEIQRTEQGDSAMYLCASSAPTGVAEQFFGPGTRLTVL.

This sequence joins TRBV11-1 and TRBJ2-3; a possible D gene is TRBD2 (6 bases). The ends were cut back, 1 base at V and 2 bases at J, with 22 bases in the middle. The germline gives CDR1 SGHAT, CDR2 FQDESV (reference sequence). This CDR3 region has 19 residues. CDR3 in amino acids: CASSLGGGRERPPTDTQYF. In DNA, the CDR3 is TGTGCCAGCAGCTTAGGTGGGGGACGGGAGAGGCCTCCCACAGATACGCAGTATTTT.

The rearrangement joins TRBV2 to TRBJ2-7; perhaps TRBD1 as D (7 bases). The CDR3 extends over 14 amino acids. In germline, CDR1 is SNHLY, CDR2 FYNNEI. V shed 4 bases and J shed 5 bases, with 15 bases lying between them. For the CDR3, the DNA is TGTGCCAGCAGTGCAGGGGGGACCGGGAACGAGCAGTACTTC. Protein sequence: CASSAGGTGNEQYF.

At least ten counts were recorded for this clonotype. The rearrangement uses TRBV6-6 and TRBJ2-3; D remains unclear. Germline V gene data show CDR1 as MNHNY and CDR2 as SVGAGI (reference sequence). The V gene lost 0 bases and the J gene lost 7 bases, with 5 bases spanning the gap. The CDR3 covers 12 residues. The CDR3 here is CASSYSPHTQYF. The CDR3 region has the DNA TGTGCCAGCAGTTACTCCCCCCATACGCAGTATTTT.

This clonotype turned up a few times. The chain has TRBV12-3 or TRBV12-4 and TRBJ2-7, with 10 bases identical to TRBD1. CDR3 size: 15 residues. V dropped 5 bases and J dropped 5; count of bases not matched to a gene: 9. The chain's CDR3 is CASSGPGTGVDEQYF. CDR3 sequence (DNA): TGTGCCAGCAGTGGCCCCGGGACAGGGGTGGACGAGCAGTACTTC.

In its sample, this clonotype was seen a few times. V usage is TRBV20-1 and J usage is TRBJ1-2; no clear D. The CDR3 loop spans 14 amino acids. V lost 3 bases to trimming and J lost 4 bases, with 15 bases between them. Germline V gene data show CDR1 as DFQATT and CDR2 as SNEGSKA (reference sequence). The CDR3 spells CSASWVRHIYGYTF. CDR3 nucleotide sequence: TGCAGTGCTAGTTGGGTTAGGCATATCTATGGCTACACCTTC.

In this sample, this clonotype turned up a few times. The V gene is TRBV12-3 or TRBV12-4, the J gene TRBJ2-2; 8 bases are shared with TRBD2. The CDR3 contains 12 residues. The J segment lost 10 bases and the V segment lost 7 bases, leaving 5 bases of the junction unmatched. CDR3 residues: CASTFSGEELFF. CDR3 sequence (DNA): TGTGCCAGCACCTTTAGCGGGGAGGAGCTGTTTTTT.

This chain connects TRBV7-8 to TRBJ2-5, with TRBD2 as a possible D gene (5 bases). The germline V and J ends were trimmed by 3 bases and 5 bases, with 16 bases remaining between them. Germline V gives CDR1 SGHVS, CDR2 FQNEAQ. The CDR3 is 15 amino acids. Here the CDR3 DNA reads TGTGCCAGCAGCTTTCAGGACGGGGTAGGGGAGACCCAGTACTTC. Amino acid sequence: CASSFQDGVGETQYF.

This clonotype was picked up a small number of times. V is TRBV12-3 or TRBV12-4 and J is TRBJ2-7; D possibly corresponds to TRBD2 (5 bases). Trimming shortened V by 2 bases and J by 7 bases, and 21 bases separated the two germline ends. The CDR3 length is 16 residues. The CDR3 loop reads CASSLLTAHGVGEQYF. The CDR3 DNA reads as TGTGCCAGCAGTTTACTGACCGCGCACGGGGTCGGGGAGCAGTACTTC.

The rearrangement uses TRBV3-1 and TRBJ1-1; the D is unclear. This CDR3 has 15 amino acids. CDR1 LGHDT and CDR2 YNNKEL come from the germline V gene (reference sequence). Trimming took off 2 bases at V and 3 bases at J, with 13 bases between the two ends. The CDR3 sequence: CASSQMEGGYTEAFF. The CDR3 nucleotides are TGTGCCAGCAGCCAAATGGAGGGAGGGTACACTGAAGCTTTCTTT.

This clonotype was seen a handful of times. The rearrangement uses TRBV19 and TRBJ1-1; D possibly corresponds to TRBD1 (5 bases). Germline V lookup: CDR1 LNHDA, CDR2 SQIVND (reference sequence). Between the trimmed V and J ends, which lost 6 bases and 0 bases, there was a span of 14 bases. There are 15 residues in the CDR3. Written as DNA, the CDR3 is TGTGCCAGTAGGGGACCTCAAGGTGTGAACACTGAAGCTTTCTTT. Amino acid sequence: CASRGPQGVNTEAFF.

The V call is TRBV20-1, the J call TRBJ2-1; D unclear. The CDR3 is 17 amino acids. V dropped 2 bases and J dropped 0 bases, with 17 bases sitting between them. The V gene's germline CDR1 is DFQATT and CDR2 SNEGSKA (reference sequence). CDR3 in amino acids: CSARKRPTPSSYNEQFF. The CDR3, as DNA: TGCAGTGCTAGAAAAAGGCCCACCCCGAGCTCCTACAATGAGCAGTTCTTC.

This rearrangement joins TRBV28 to TRBJ2-1, with no clear D. V was pared by 5 bases and J by 3 bases, with 17 bases between. This CDR3 is built from 16 residues. Per germline, CDR1 MDHEN and CDR2 SYDVKM. The DNA for the CDR3 is TGTGCCAGCAGTCAGACGGCGCATTATATCTACAATGAGCAGTTCTTC. Amino acids: CASSQTAHYIYNEQFF.

The J gene is TRBJ2-2, the V gene TRBV12-3 or TRBV12-4; TRBD1 agrees at 9 bases. The trim removed 5 bases at V and 1 base at J, leaving 5 bases unmatched. The CDR3 sequence is 16 residues long. CDR3 residues: CASSELTGGNTGELFF. Here the CDR3 DNA reads TGTGCCAGCAGTGAACTGACAGGGGGGAACACCGGGGAGCTGTTTTTT.

This clonotype was counted a few times. The J gene is TRBJ2-7, the V gene TRBV11-2, with D tentatively TRBD2 (5 bases). The CDR3 spans 14 residues. V lost 7 bases and J 4 bases, leaving 17 bases between the germline ends. In germline, CDR1 is SGHAT, CDR2 FQNNGV. In DNA form, the CDR3 reads TGTGCCAGCACCGATACGGGATCCACATACGAGCAGTACTTC. This encodes CASTDTGSTYEQYF.

This chain uses TRBV4-1 with TRBJ2-7, with D maybe TRBD2 (5 bases). Trimming left V 4 bases short and J 6 bases short, with 13 bases between. There are 13 residues in the CDR3. Germline values: CDR1 MGHRA, CDR2 YSYEKL. CDR3 nucleotides: TGCGCCAGCAGCCGGGAGCTTCCAGGCGAGCAGTACTTC. Translated, it gives CASSRELPGEQYF.

The chain links TRBV9 to TRBJ1-3; D gene unclear. Trimming shortened V by 0 bases and J by 0 bases, and 10 bases separated the two germline ends. CDR1 and CDR2 from the germline V gene are SGDLS and YYNGEE. The CDR3 is made up of 16 amino acids. This CDR3 reads CASSVDGGSSGNTIYF. Here the CDR3 DNA reads TGTGCCAGCAGCGTAGATGGCGGTAGCTCTGGAAACACCATATATTTT.

This chain connects TRBV4-1 to TRBJ2-1; D possibly matches TRBD1 or TRBD2 (5 bases each). V was pared by 4 bases and J by 3 bases, with 19 bases between. This CDR3 has 17 residues. Germline CDR1 is MGHRA and CDR2 is YSYEKL. CDR3 DNA: TGCGCCAGCAGCCTCCCAACCGGGGCCCAGGGCTACAATGAGCAGTTCTTC. The encoded protein is CASSLPTGAQGYNEQFF.

The sample holds many counts of this clonotype. This chain joins TRBV12-3 or TRBV12-4 and TRBJ2-2, with 8 positions matching TRBD2. Germline trimming cut 7 bases from V and 0 bases from J; bases unmatched to any gene: 7. CDR3 length: 16 residues. The CDR3 is CASTLWGLANTGELFF. In nucleotides, the CDR3 is TGTGCCAGCACCCTATGGGGACTAGCGAACACCGGGGAGCTGTTTTTT.

This clonotype was recorded a few times. The chain joins TRBV29-1 to TRBJ1-2; D ambiguous. CDR1 SQVTM and CDR2 ANQGSEA come from the germline V gene. This CDR3 is built from 15 residues. V was pared by 0 bases and J by 2 bases, with 13 bases between. The CDR3 spells CSVEDPQVPNYGYTF. CDR3 in DNA: TGCAGCGTTGAAGATCCCCAGGTCCCAAACTATGGCTACACCTTC.

In its sample, this clonotype was seen a few times. This chain joins TRBV4-1 and TRBJ2-1, with 7 bases fitting TRBD1. V shed 4 bases and J 10 bases; nucleotides not matched to a gene: 19. The CDR3 sequence is 17 residues long. CDR1 and CDR2 (germline): MGHRA, YSYEKL. The CDR3 nucleotides read TGCGCCAGCAGCCTCTTGACGACAGGGTATTTGGAAGTAGAGCAGTTCTTC. Translation gives CASSLLTTGYLEVEQFF.

This rearrangement joins TRBV5-1 to TRBJ2-7; D possibly uses TRBD1 or TRBD2 (6 bases each). V shed 4 bases and J shed 0 bases, with 23 bases lying between them. The CDR3 consists of 18 residues. The germline V gene encodes CDR1 SGHRS and CDR2 YFSETQ. The CDR3 sequence: CASSRGWVTGSDSYEQYF. The CDR3 coding sequence is TGCGCCAGCAGCCGGGGGTGGGTTACAGGGTCTGACTCCTACGAGCAGTACTTC.